Listed below are T cell receptor beta chains from one sample, sequenced in a study of metastatic and nonmetastatic thyroid tumors. TCRdb re-analyzed the PCR reads through MiXCR. This table holds about 10,000 clones, roughly 12% found once. The source material was blood. The receptor source for this set is a female donor with papillary thyroid cancer or a benign thyroid nodule (not recorded which). Some clones in this sample may be carry-over from other donors' samples. Both conserved end residues are part of each CDR3. A D gene is named only where the DNA matches it firmly. Clone size appears in some rows only: once, few, many, or a class for an expanded clone.

>TRBV20-1|many|TRBD2|TRBJ2-1
TGCAGTGCAACTGGGACTAGCGGGGGTTACAATGAGCAGTTCTTC
CSATGTSGGYNEQFF
>TRBV15|medium-sized|NA|TRBJ2-7
TGTGCCACCAGCAGAGATGGGCAGGGGCCGTTCGACGAGCAGTACTTC
CATSRDGQGPFDEQYF
>TRBV6-1|many|TRBD1|TRBJ2-4
TGTGCCAGCAGTGCCCTACCGGGACAGGTAGACATTCAGTACTTC
CASSALPGQVDIQYF
>TRBV3-1|medium-sized|NA|TRBJ1-2
TGTGCCAGCAGCTATTACAGTGCAAACTATGGCTACACCTTC
CASSYYSANYGYTF
>TRBV2|many|NA|TRBJ2-2
TGTGCCAGCTCAACTAGACACTCGATGGGGGAGCTGTTTTTT
CASSTRHSMGELFF
>TRBV29-1|many|TRBD1|TRBJ2-7
TGCAGCGCCCGCGGACAGGAGAACCACGAGCAGTACTTC
CSARGQENHEQYF
>TRBV11-2|medium-sized|TRBD1|TRBJ2-7
TGTGCCAGCAGCACCTCTACAGGGGGCGCGCAGTACTTC
CASSTSTGGAQYF
>TRBV3-1|medium-sized|TRBD1|TRBJ1-2
TGTGCCAGCAGCCAAGATGAAGTACGGGACAGCTATGGCTACACCTTC
CASSQDEVRDSYGYTF
>TRBV19|many|NA|TRBJ2-3
TGTGCCAGTACTCCCGGGAACCCCTATAGCACAGATACGCAGTATTTT
CASTPGNPYSTDTQYF
>TRBV30|NA|NA|TRBJ2-5
TGTGCCTGGAGTGTTGGGGGTTTTAGGGAGACCCAGTACTTC
CAWSVGGFRETQYF
>TRBV5-1|many|NA|TRBJ1-2
TGCGCCAGCAGCGAGCTCAGGGAAGGGGAAGGCTACACCTTC
CASSELREGEGYTF
>TRBV6-5|NA|TRBD1|TRBJ1-2
TGTGCCAGCAGTTATCTACGGACAGGGGGGAGCTATGGCTACACCTTC
CASSYLRTGGSYGYTF
>TRBV6-1|few|NA|TRBJ2-1
TGTGCCAGCAAATTGGGACATTGGGCCTTGTATGAGCAGTTCTTC
CASKLGHWALYEQFF
>TRBV5-5|many|TRBD2|TRBJ2-1
TGTGCCAGCAGCTTGGATTGGCTCGCTCCACTAGCGGGGGACAATGAGCAGTTCTTC
CASSLDWLAPLAGDNEQFF
>TRBV5-1|NA|TRBD1|TRBJ1-1
TGCGCCAGCGAAACAGGGGACATTGGGAACACTGAAGCTTTCTTT
CASETGDIGNTEAFF
>TRBV29-1|many|NA|TRBJ2-1
TGCAGCGTTGCGAGGGGAGGGGGCAATGAGCAGTTCTTC
CSVARGGGNEQFF
>TRBV7-9|many|TRBD2|TRBJ2-1
TGTGCCAGCAGCTTAGCTGGGACTAAACTTTACAATGAGCAGTTCTTC
CASSLAGTKLYNEQFF
>TRBV5-1|NA|NA|TRBJ2-7
TGCGCCAGCAGCTTGACGGGGTTAAGGGTAGGGGAGCAGTACTTC
CASSLTGLRVGEQYF
>TRBV10-3|many|NA|TRBJ1-5
TGTGCCATCAGTGAGGGGGGTCTTAATCAGCCCCAGCATTTT
CAISEGGLNQPQHF
>TRBV10-2|many|TRBD2|TRBJ2-1
TGCGCCAGCAGTGAATCGACCCTAGCGGCAGTCCTCGATGAGCAGTTCTTC
CASSESTLAAVLDEQFF
>TRBV5-1|many|NA|TRBJ1-3
TGCGCCAGCAGCTTGGCAGGTCGTGGAAACACCATATATTTT
CASSLAGRGNTIYF
>TRBV20-1|many|TRBD2|TRBJ2-2
TGCAGTGCCGCCAATGGCCTAGCGGGGGGTACCGGGGAGCTGTTTTTT
CSAANGLAGGTGELFF
>TRBV18|many|NA|TRBJ1-2
TGTGCCAGCTTACCACTAGGGTCTGGGGCCTATGGCTACACCTTC
CASLPLGSGAYGYTF
>TRBV6-1|NA|NA|TRBJ1-1
TGTACCAGCAGTGACAAGGGGCGTAATGAAGCCTTCTTT
CTSSDKGRNEAFF
>TRBV7-2|medium-sized|NA|TRBJ2-2
TGTGCCAGCAGCTTATTTTCCCGCGGACTCAGGAACACCGGGGAGCTGTTTTTT
CASSLFSRGLRNTGELFF
>TRBV7-9|many|TRBD2|TRBJ2-1
TGTGCCAGCAGCTCAAGAAGAGCGGGAGGGCCTCGCAATGAGCAGTTCTTC
CASSSRRAGGPRNEQFF
>TRBV20-1|many|NA|TRBJ1-2
TGCAGTGCTAGAGTCACGGACAACTATGGCTACACCTTC
CSARVTDNYGYTF
>TRBV13|many|NA|TRBJ2-1
TGTGCCAGCAGCCGGCAACAGGACAATGAGCAGTTCTTC
CASSRQQDNEQFF
>TRBV11-3|many|NA|TRBJ2-3
TGTGCCAGCAGCTTAGGTCTTCAGCGGGTGCACCCTAGCACAGATACGCAGTATTTT
CASSLGLQRVHPSTDTQYF
>TRBV6-1|medium-sized|TRBD1|TRBJ2-2
TGTGCCAGCAGTTCCCTGACAGGGGGTCCCGGGGAGCTGTTTTTT
CASSSLTGGPGELFF
>TRBV20-1|many|NA|TRBJ1-5
TGCAGTGCTAATCGGCATTCCAATCAGCCCCAGCATTTT
CSANRHSNQPQHF
>TRBV7-3|once|TRBD1|TRBJ2-2
TGTGCCAGCAGCTCTGGACAGGGGAACACCGGGGAGCTGTTTTTT
CASSSGQGNTGELFF
>TRBV12-3/TRBV12-4|few|NA|TRBJ1-6
TGTGCCAGCAGCGGGGGTTTGTCACCCCTCCACTTT
CASSGGLSPLHF
>TRBV27|medium-sized|TRBD1|TRBJ1-1
TGTGCCAGCAGTAGGTCCTGGGACAGGGGGAGGATAAACACTGAAGCTTTCTTT
CASSRSWDRGRINTEAFF
>TRBV19|many|NA|TRBJ1-1
TGTGCCAGTACCCCCCTTTCGACTGAAGCTTTCTTT
CASTPLSTEAFF
>TRBV25-1|many|NA|TRBJ2-1
TGTGCCAGCATGGGGTACAATGAGCAGTTCTTC
CASMGYNEQFF
>TRBV24-1|NA|TRBD2|TRBJ2-2
TGTGCCACCAGTGATTTCCGCGGGAGGGGAGGAAACACCGGGGAGCTGTTTTTT
CATSDFRGRGGNTGELFF
>TRBV20-1|many|TRBD2|TRBJ2-3
TGCAGTGCTAGGAGCGGGGGGTCCACAGATACGCAGTATTTT
CSARSGGSTDTQYF
>TRBV19|many|TRBD2|TRBJ2-3
TGTGCCAGTAGTATAGGGGGACTAGCGGTAGGAGATACGCAGTATTTT
CASSIGGLAVGDTQYF
>TRBV12-3/TRBV12-4|few|NA|TRBJ1-5
TGTGCCAGCAGTACTGACGGGGACTTCCCCAATCAGCCCCAGCACTTT
CASSTDGDFPNQPQHF
>TRBV5-1|many|NA|TRBJ2-1
TGCGCCAGCAGCTCCCGGTCGAACAATGAGCAGTTCTTC
CASSSRSNNEQFF
>TRBV27|medium-sized|TRBD1|TRBJ2-7
TGTGCCAGCAGTATGACCGGGACAGGGATTCCCTACGAGCAGTACTTC
CASSMTGTGIPYEQYF
>TRBV5-1|many|TRBD1|TRBJ2-5
TGCGCCAGCAGCCGACAACCCGGGACAGGGCTACAAGAGACCCAGTACTTC
CASSRQPGTGLQETQYF
>TRBV6-1|medium-sized|NA|TRBJ1-5
TGTGCCAGCACCGAGCTGGGTCAGCCCCAGCATTTT
CASTELGQPQHF
>TRBV5-1|many|NA|TRBJ2-3
TGCGCCAGCAGCTTCTTTCGACAGGAGGGCACAGATACGCAGTATTTT
CASSFFRQEGTDTQYF
>TRBV6-1|medium-sized|NA|TRBJ1-2
TGTGCCAGCAGACCCGGGACAACTAACTATGGCTACACCTTC
CASRPGTTNYGYTF
>TRBV3-1|many|NA|TRBJ2-3
TGTGCCAGCAGCCCTAGCGAGGGGGATAGCACAGATACGCAGTATTTT
CASSPSEGDSTDTQYF
>TRBV20-1|NA|NA|TRBJ2-1
TGCAGTGCTAGACTAGCGCGAGAGAATGATCAGTTCTTC
CSARLARENDQFF
>TRBV9|many|NA|TRBJ1-5
TGTGCCAGCAGCGCCGGAACAGGGCCTAATCAGCCCCAGCATTTT
CASSAGTGPNQPQHF
>TRBV19|many|NA|TRBJ1-4
TGTGCCAGTAGTATTATGGGGGTTGAAAAACTGTTTTTT
CASSIMGVEKLFF
>TRBV11-1|many|NA|TRBJ1-1
TGTGCCAGCAGCCAAACAACGGGGAAGGGGATTACTGAAGCTTTCTTT
CASSQTTGKGITEAFF
>TRBV24-1|many|NA|TRBJ1-5
TGTGCCACCAGTGATACAGGGCCGGGCAATCAGCCCCAGCATTTT
CATSDTGPGNQPQHF
>TRBV28|many|NA|TRBJ1-2
TGTGCCAGCAGTTTTGGGGCTGGCTACACCTTC
CASSFGAGYTF
>TRBV19|few|NA|TRBJ2-7
TGTGCCAGTAGTAAGCGGGTGTGCCTTGACGAGCAGTACTTC
CASSKRVCLDEQYF
>TRBV6-1|medium-sized|TRBD2|TRBJ2-7
TGTGCCAGCAGTGAAGCTGGCGGGAGGGCCTACGAGCAGTACTTC
CASSEAGGRAYEQYF
>TRBV27|medium-sized|TRBD1|TRBJ1-6
TGTGCCAGCCGACGTGGGACAGATAATTCACCCCTCCACTTT
CASRRGTDNSPLHF
>TRBV7-9|many|TRBD2|TRBJ2-1
TGTGCCAGCAGCTTACGGGGATGGCGGGGGGGCATGAATGAGCAGTTCTTC
CASSLRGWRGGMNEQFF
>TRBV6-2/TRBV6-3|NA|NA|TRBJ1-1
TGTGCCAGCAAAAAACAAAGGAACACTGAAGCTTTCTTT
CASKKQRNTEAFF
>TRBV3-1|medium-sized|NA|TRBJ2-2
TGTGCCAGCAGCCAAGATCATGCCCCCGGGGAGCTGTTTTTT
CASSQDHAPGELFF